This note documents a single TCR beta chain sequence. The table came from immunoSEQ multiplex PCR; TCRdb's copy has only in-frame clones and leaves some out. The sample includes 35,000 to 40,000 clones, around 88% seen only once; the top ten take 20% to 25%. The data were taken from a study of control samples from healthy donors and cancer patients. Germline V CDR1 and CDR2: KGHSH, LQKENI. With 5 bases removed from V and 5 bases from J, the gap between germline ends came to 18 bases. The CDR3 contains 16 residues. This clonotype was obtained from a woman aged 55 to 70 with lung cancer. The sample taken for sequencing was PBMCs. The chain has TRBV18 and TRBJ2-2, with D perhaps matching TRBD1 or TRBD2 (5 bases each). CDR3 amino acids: CASSSGTARRTGELFF. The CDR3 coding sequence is TGTGCCAGCTCATCCGGGACGGCCCGGAGGACCGGGGAGCTGTTTTTT.